A selection of T cell receptor beta chains follows, all from one sample in a study of OX40 agonist ivuxolimab in advanced cancers. Only in-frame clones appear in the TCRdb table, and some are missing; sequencing was by immunoSEQ multiplex PCR. This sample has about 77,000 clones, with just over 90% found just once. Source: CD4+ or CD8+ T cells sorted from blood, taken in a trial of the OX40 agonist ivuxolimab. Receptors were obtained from an adult with an advanced solid tumor such as melanoma, head and neck, liver or kidney cancer. Each CDR3 is given with its conserved first and last residue. D genes are given only for firm matches. Size is omitted from some rows. Given values are once, few, many or a class for expanded clones.

TRBD1	TRBV6-6	NA	TRBJ2-5	TGTGCCAGCAGTAGGACCGGACAGGGGGCAGAGACCCAGTACTTC	CASSRTGQGAETQYF
NA	TRBV11-2	NA	TRBJ2-5	TGTGCCAGCAGCCCAGGCGAGACCCAGTACTTC	CASSPGETQYF
NA	TRBV7-2	NA	TRBJ2-7	TGTGCCAGCAGCTTGCATAGTATATACGAGCAGTACTTC	CASSLHSIYEQYF
NA	TRBV6-1	once	TRBJ2-3	TGTGCCAGCAGGACCGGCACAGATACGCAGTATTTT	CASRTGTDTQYF
TRBD2	TRBV5-4	NA	TRBJ2-1	TGTGCCAGCAGCCTCTCTAGCGGCTCCTACAATGAGCAGTTCTTC	CASSLSSGSYNEQFF
TRBD1	TRBV7-8	once	TRBJ2-5	TGTGCCAGCAGCTTAGTTGGACAGGGGGTAGAGACCCAGTACTTC	CASSLVGQGVETQYF
TRBD1	TRBV18	NA	TRBJ1-1	TGTGCCAGCTCAGCTATGGGACAGGAGAGGGCTGAAGCTTTCTTT	CASSAMGQERAEAFF
NA	TRBV11-3	NA	TRBJ2-5	TGTGCCAGCAGGTACAGGGAGGCAGAGACCCAGTACTTC	CASRYREAETQYF
NA	TRBV9	NA	TRBJ1-5	TGTGCCAGCAGCCTCTCGTTCAATCAGCCCCAGCATTTT	CASSLSFNQPQHF
NA	TRBV19	NA	TRBJ1-5	TGTGCCAGTAGCATAGGGGGGCCAAGGGTGAGAATCTATCAGCCCCAGCATTTT	CASSIGGPRVRIYQPQHF
NA	TRBV18	once	TRBJ2-7	TGTGCCAGCTCACCGGGGCCGGGGTACGAGCAGTACTTC	CASSPGPGYEQYF
NA	TRBV5-1	NA	TRBJ2-6	TGCGCCAGCAGCGTAGGAGGCCCTCCTGGGGCCAACGTCCTGACTTTC	CASSVGGPPGANVLTF
TRBD1	TRBV5-1	NA	TRBJ1-5	TGCGCCAGCAGCCAGGGACAGGGGAGCAATCAGCCCCAGCATTTT	CASSQGQGSNQPQHF
NA	TRBV2	NA	TRBJ1-2	TGTGCCAGCAGTGAAAGATTCTATGGCTACACCTTC	CASSERFYGYTF
TRBD2	TRBV18	NA	TRBJ2-1	TGTGCCAGCTCACAAAGACAGGGACTAGCGGGAGAGACTGAGCAGTTCTTC	CASSQRQGLAGETEQFF
TRBD2	TRBV5-1	NA	TRBJ2-1	TGCGCCAGCAGCCCGACTAGCGGGAGTTACAATGAGCAGTTCTTC	CASSPTSGSYNEQFF
TRBD2	TRBV15	NA	TRBJ2-2	TGTGCCACCAGCAAAGGGACTAGCATTGCATTGGACACCGGGGAGCTGTTTTTT	CATSKGTSIALDTGELFF
TRBD1	TRBV5-5	NA	TRBJ1-2	TGTGCCAGCAGCTTGAAGGGGGCGGGCGGCTACACCTTC	CASSLKGAGGYTF
NA	TRBV18	NA	TRBJ2-2	TGTGCCAGCTCACCAACCGACTTTCTCAACACCGGGGAGCTGTTTTTT	CASSPTDFLNTGELFF
NA	TRBV6-6	NA	TRBJ1-4	TGTGCCAGCAGACTAGACGCACTTGAAAAACTGTTTTTT	CASRLDALEKLFF
NA	TRBV7-7	NA	TRBJ2-2	TGTGCTAGCAGCTTCGGGGGAGCCGGGGAGCTGTTTTTT	CASSFGGAGELFF
NA	TRBV19	NA	TRBJ1-5	TGTGCCAGTAGTATTTTGGGAAACAATCAGCCCCAGCATTTT	CASSILGNNQPQHF
TRBD2	TRBV7-2	NA	TRBJ2-3	TGTGCCAGCAGCTTAAGGGCTAGCGGTGCTAGCACAGATACGCAGTATTTT	CASSLRASGASTDTQYF
TRBD1	TRBV28	NA	TRBJ2-7	TGTGCCAGCAGACTTATGGACGGGGACAGGGATCAGCCGCAGTACTTC	CASRLMDGDRDQPQYF
NA	TRBV7-2	NA	TRBJ2-7	TGTGCCAGCAGCTTGGGCAGCAACTACGAGCAGTACTTC	CASSLGSNYEQYF
TRBD1	TRBV18	NA	TRBJ1-5	TGTGCCAGCTCCCTAAACAGGGGGGAAAATCAGCCCCAGCATTTT	CASSLNRGENQPQHF